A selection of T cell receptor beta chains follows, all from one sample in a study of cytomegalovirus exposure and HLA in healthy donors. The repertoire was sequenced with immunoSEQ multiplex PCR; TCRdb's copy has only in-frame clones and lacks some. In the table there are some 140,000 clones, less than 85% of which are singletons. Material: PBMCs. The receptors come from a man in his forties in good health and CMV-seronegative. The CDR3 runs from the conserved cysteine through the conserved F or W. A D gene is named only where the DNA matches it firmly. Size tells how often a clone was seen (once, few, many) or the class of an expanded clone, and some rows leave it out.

CDR3: CASSEGLAGGVDTQYF
DNA: TGTGCCAGCAGCGAGGGACTAGCGGGGGGAGTCGATACGCAGTATTTT
J: TRBJ2-3
size: -
D: TRBD2
V: TRBV9

CDR3: CASSLIWQGNQPQHF
DNA: TGCGCCAGCAGCCTAATATGGCAGGGCAATCAGCCCCAGCATTTT
J: TRBJ1-5
size: -
D: -
V: TRBV4-3

CDR3: CAWTSGSYNEQFF
DNA: TGTGCCTGGACTAGCGGGAGTTACAATGAGCAGTTCTTC
J: TRBJ2-1
size: -
D: TRBD2
V: TRBV30

CDR3: CASSLGHRAGLSLNQFF
DNA: TGTGCCAGCAGCTTAGGGCACCGTGCGGGACTAAGCCTAAATCAGTTCTTC
J: TRBJ2-1
size: -
D: TRBD2
V: TRBV7-9

CDR3: CASRLTGGGTYEQYF
DNA: TGTGCCAGCAGACTAACAGGGGGCGGAACCTACGAGCAGTACTTC
J: TRBJ2-7
size: -
D: TRBD1
V: TRBV7-8

CDR3: CASSEQLTDTQYF
DNA: TGTGCCAGCAGTGAACAGCTCACAGATACGCAGTATTTT
J: TRBJ2-3
size: -
D: -
V: TRBV6-4

CDR3: CASTGLAVSYEQYF
DNA: TGTGCCAGCACGGGACTAGCGGTTTCCTACGAGCAGTACTTC
J: TRBJ2-7
size: few
D: TRBD2
V: TRBV25-1

CDR3: CASSQDPLSYEQYF
DNA: TGCGCCAGCAGCCAAGATCCCCTATCCTACGAGCAGTACTTC
J: TRBJ2-7
size: -
D: -
V: TRBV4-3

CDR3: CASSTGQGPDGYTF
DNA: TGCGCCAGCAGCACGGGACAGGGTCCGGATGGCTACACCTTC
J: TRBJ1-2
size: -
D: TRBD1
V: TRBV5-1

CDR3: CASSQGLSYEQYF
DNA: TGTGCCAGCAGCCAGGGACTGAGCTACGAGCAGTACTTC
J: TRBJ2-7
size: -
D: -
V: TRBV7-9

CDR3: CTSSLIDRSTYEQYF
DNA: TGTACCAGCAGCTTAATAGACAGGTCAACCTACGAGCAGTACTTC
J: TRBJ2-7
size: -
D: -
V: TRBV7-3

CDR3: CASSPKHQETQYF
DNA: TGTGCCAGCAGCCCCAAGCACCAAGAGACCCAGTACTTC
J: TRBJ2-5
size: few
D: -
V: TRBV11-3

CDR3: CSVGQGSTYEQYF
DNA: TGCAGCGTTGGACAGGGAAGCACCTACGAGCAGTACTTC
J: TRBJ2-7
size: once
D: TRBD1
V: TRBV29-1

CDR3: CASSHGLGHGGTETQYF
DNA: TGTGCCAGCAGCCATGGCCTCGGACATGGGGGGACAGAGACCCAGTACTTC
J: TRBJ2-5
size: -
D: -
V: TRBV14

CDR3: CASSWDRGPGTEAFF
DNA: TGTGCCAGCAGCTGGGACAGGGGGCCGGGCACTGAAGCTTTCTTT
J: TRBJ1-1
size: -
D: TRBD1
V: TRBV11-1

CDR3: CASSQQGGNTEAFF
DNA: TGTGCCAGCAGCCAACAGGGTGGGAACACTGAAGCTTTCTTT
J: TRBJ1-1
size: -
D: -
V: TRBV4-2

CDR3: CASSIRQTDYGYTF
DNA: TGTGCCAGCAGTATCCGACAGACCGACTATGGCTACACCTTC
J: TRBJ1-2
size: few
D: -
V: TRBV6-6

CDR3: CASSLGEQETQYF
DNA: TGTGCCAGCAGCCTTGGGGAGCAAGAGACCCAGTACTTC
J: TRBJ2-5
size: -
D: -
V: TRBV7-8

CDR3: CASSEFGRTGVGSPLHF
DNA: TGTGCCAGCAGTGAATTCGGGCGGACAGGGGTGGGGTCACCCCTCCACTTT
J: TRBJ1-6
size: -
D: TRBD1
V: TRBV2

CDR3: CASSPGPGSYEQYF
DNA: TGTGCCAGCAGCCCCGGGCCGGGATCCTACGAGCAGTACTTC
J: TRBJ2-7
size: -
D: -
V: TRBV7-3

CDR3: CASSLAIGGSYNEQFF
DNA: TGTGCCAGCAGCTTAGCGATCGGGGGATCCTACAATGAGCAGTTCTTC
J: TRBJ2-1
size: -
D: -
V: TRBV7-9

CDR3: CASSVGTGAKGEKLFF
DNA: TGTGCCAGCAGCGTAGGGACAGGGGCCAAAGGTGAAAAACTGTTTTTT
J: TRBJ1-4
size: -
D: TRBD1
V: TRBV9

CDR3: CASSFRREGHSEQYF
DNA: TGTGCCAGCAGTTTTCGGCGGGAGGGCCACTCCGAGCAGTACTTC
J: TRBJ2-7
size: -
D: TRBD2
V: TRBV27

CDR3: CATKGGGINEQFF
DNA: TGTGCCACTAAAGGCGGGGGGATCAATGAGCAGTTCTTC
J: TRBJ2-1
size: -
D: TRBD2
V: TRBV19

CDR3: CASSFELAPGELFF
DNA: TGTGCCAGCAGTTTTGAACTAGCGCCCGGGGAGCTGTTTTTT
J: TRBJ2-2
size: -
D: TRBD2
V: TRBV28

CDR3: CASSLPTGAGEKLFF
DNA: TGTGCCAGCAGCCTGCCGACAGGGGCTGGTGAAAAACTGTTTTTT
J: TRBJ1-4
size: -
D: TRBD1
V: TRBV11-2

CDR3: CAGGAGPNQPQHF
DNA: TGTGCCGGCGGGGCAGGCCCCAATCAGCCCCAGCATTTT
J: TRBJ1-5
size: -
D: -
V: TRBV28

CDR3: CASTASGSSYNEQFF
DNA: TGTGCCAGCACGGCTAGCGGGAGCTCCTACAATGAGCAGTTCTTC
J: TRBJ2-1
size: -
D: TRBD2
V: TRBV7-9

CDR3: CASTGQSAANYGYTF
DNA: TGTGCCAGCACGGGACAGTCAGCCGCTAACTATGGCTACACCTTC
J: TRBJ1-2
size: -
D: TRBD1
V: TRBV5-5

CDR3: CSGMGQGGGYTF
DNA: TGCAGCGGGATGGGCCAAGGGGGTGGCTACACCTTC
J: TRBJ1-2
size: -
D: -
V: TRBV29-1

CDR3: CSSSLGQGRWTDTQYF
DNA: TGTTCCAGCAGCTTAGGACAGGGTAGGTGGACAGATACGCAGTATTTT
J: TRBJ2-3
size: -
D: TRBD1
V: TRBV7-9

CDR3: CASSVSAPSGNTIYF
DNA: TGTGCCAGCAGTGTATCTGCGCCCTCTGGAAACACCATATATTTT
J: TRBJ1-3
size: -
D: -
V: TRBV6-1

CDR3: CASRGGMNTGELFF
DNA: TGTGCCAGCAGAGGCGGGATGAACACCGGGGAGCTGTTTTTT
J: TRBJ2-2
size: -
D: -
V: TRBV7-9

CDR3: CASSFTGFEQYF
DNA: TGTGCCAGCAGCTTTACAGGGTTCGAGCAGTACTTC
J: TRBJ2-7
size: -
D: -
V: TRBV7-2

CDR3: CASSLTTGGTVNTEAFF
DNA: TGTGCCAGCAGCCTTACGACAGGGGGGACAGTGAACACTGAAGCTTTCTTT
J: TRBJ1-1
size: few
D: TRBD1
V: TRBV28

CDR3: CASSEKGQGASEAFF
DNA: TGTGCCAGCAGCGAAAAGGGACAGGGGGCTTCCGAAGCTTTCTTT
J: TRBJ1-1
size: few
D: TRBD1
V: TRBV6-4

CDR3: CASSLVGTENNEQFF
DNA: TGTGCCAGCAGCTTGGTGGGGACAGAGAACAATGAGCAGTTCTTC
J: TRBJ2-1
size: -
D: TRBD1
V: TRBV5-5

CDR3: CASSRGASESTDTQYF
DNA: TGCGCCAGCAGTCGGGGGGCTAGCGAGAGCACAGATACGCAGTATTTT
J: TRBJ2-3
size: once
D: -
V: TRBV5-1

CDR3: CASSLVLGGGTEAFF
DNA: TGCGCCAGCAGCTTGGTGTTGGGGGGTGGCACTGAAGCTTTCTTT
J: TRBJ1-1
size: few
D: -
V: TRBV5-1

CDR3: CASSDRSSGANVLTF
DNA: TGTGCCAGCTCGGACAGGAGCTCTGGGGCCAACGTCCTGACTTTC
J: TRBJ2-6
size: -
D: TRBD1
V: TRBV6-1

CDR3: CAWTPTGGKLFF
DNA: TGTGCCTGGACCCCCACGGGTGGAAAACTGTTTTTT
J: TRBJ1-4
size: -
D: -
V: TRBV30

CDR3: CASAAPGGRGTDTQYF
DNA: TGTGCCAGTGCCGCTCCGGGGGGCCGAGGCACAGATACGCAGTATTTT
J: TRBJ2-3
size: few
D: -
V: TRBV19

CDR3: CASSVGGGGQETQYF
DNA: TGTGCCAGCAGCGTAGGGGGAGGTGGGCAAGAGACCCAGTACTTC
J: TRBJ2-5
size: -
D: -
V: TRBV9

CDR3: CASSPVAGPVGNEQFF
DNA: TGCGCCAGCAGCCCAGTAGCGGGACCTGTCGGGAATGAGCAGTTCTTC
J: TRBJ2-1
size: -
D: TRBD2
V: TRBV4-3

CDR3: CASSLAGGAIPHNQPQHF
DNA: TGTGCCAGCAGCTTAGCAGGGGGCGCTATCCCCCACAATCAGCCCCAGCATTTT
J: TRBJ1-5
size: -
D: TRBD1
V: TRBV7-8

CDR3: CASTVTGANTGELFF
DNA: TGTGCCAGCACTGTGACAGGGGCGAACACCGGGGAGCTGTTTTTT
J: TRBJ2-2
size: -
D: TRBD1
V: TRBV6-5

CDR3: CASSLTSGGAHEQYF
DNA: TGTGCCAGCAGCTTAACTAGCGGGGGGGCCCACGAGCAGTACTTC
J: TRBJ2-7
size: -
D: TRBD2
V: TRBV7-3

CDR3: CASSNQTGLGYTF
DNA: TGTGCCAGCAGCAACCAGACAGGGTTAGGCTACACCTTC
J: TRBJ1-2
size: -
D: TRBD1
V: TRBV7-9

CDR3: CASSVGSGPSYEQYF
DNA: TGCGCCAGCAGCGTCGGAAGCGGGCCTTCCTACGAGCAGTACTTC
J: TRBJ2-7
size: -
D: -
V: TRBV5-1

CDR3: CASSPGELGDTQYF
DNA: TGTGCCAGCAGCCCGGGGGAGCTCGGGGATACGCAGTATTTT
J: TRBJ2-3
size: -
D: -
V: TRBV7-2

CDR3: CASGLVLQGSSYEQYF
DNA: TGTGCTAGTGGTTTGGTGCTACAGGGTAGCTCCTACGAGCAGTACTTC
J: TRBJ2-7
size: -
D: -
V: TRBV12-5

CDR3: CARGRDTLQETQYF
DNA: TGTGCCAGAGGCCGGGACACCCTTCAAGAGACCCAGTACTTC
J: TRBJ2-5
size: -
D: -
V: TRBV5-3

CDR3: CASSLEQGGTEAFF
DNA: TGTGCCAGCAGCTTGGAACAGGGGGGCACTGAAGCTTTCTTT
J: TRBJ1-1
size: -
D: TRBD1
V: TRBV5-4

CDR3: CASTSGRAGELFF
DNA: TGTGCCAGTACTAGCGGGAGGGCCGGGGAGCTGTTTTTT
J: TRBJ2-2
size: -
D: TRBD2
V: TRBV27